The 22 T cell receptor beta chains in this list originate from one sample, sequenced in a study of blood T cell repertoires in COVID-19. The repertoire was sequenced with immunoSEQ multiplex PCR; TCRdb's copy has only in-frame clones and lacks some. The repertoire holds roughly 220,000 clones, with around 89% as singletons. The specimen was PBMCs or T cells enriched from blood (not recorded which). The receptors derive from a woman under 40 who had recovered from COVID-19.

The chain carries TRBV27 and TRBJ2-2; D gene unclear. This CDR3 is built from 12 residues. CDR1 MNHEY and CDR2 SMNVEV come from the germline V gene (reference sequence). V was cut by 6 bases and J by 6 bases, with 8 bases left in between. The DNA of the CDR3 is TGTGCCAGCAGGAGACATCCCGGGGAGCTGTTTTTT. Its protein product is CASRRHPGELFF.

This chain joins TRBV3-1 (or the pseudogene TRBV3-2) and TRBJ1-1; the match to TRBD1 covers 9 bases. CDR3 length: 16 residues. Germline assignment: CDR1 LGHDT and CDR2 YNNKEL (reference sequence). J was trimmed by 1 base and V by 4 bases; bases with no gene match: 7. The CDR3 loop is CASSPPTGGSNTEAFF. The CDR3 DNA reads TGTGCCAGCAGCCCCCCGACAGGGGGTTCGAACACTGAAGCTTTCTTT.

In this sample, this clone turned up a few times. The chain is built from TRBV10-2 and TRBJ2-1, with 8 positions matching TRBD2. The CDR3 sequence is 14 residues long. Germline assignment: CDR1 WSHSY and CDR2 SAAADI. Trimming removed 6 bases from V and 3 bases from J; junction bases left unmatched: 4. The CDR3 loop is CASRGLGDYNEQFF. CDR3 bases: TGCGCCAGCAGGGGACTAGGAGACTACAATGAGCAGTTCTTC.

The chain carries TRBV9 and TRBJ2-3; D may be TRBD2 (6 bases). The germline V gene has CDR1 SGDLS and CDR2 YYNGEE. This CDR3 region has 15 residues. Between the trimmed V and J ends, which lost 0 bases and 2 bases, there was a span of 10 bases. The CDR3 loop reads CASSVDGRYTDTQYF. CDR3 nucleotide sequence: TGTGCCAGCAGCGTAGACGGGAGATACACAGATACGCAGTATTTT.

V gene TRBV5-1 combines with J gene TRBJ1-1; D is uncertain. CDR1 SGHRS and CDR2 YFSETQ come from the germline V gene. V was trimmed by 0 bases and J by 8 bases, leaving 14 bases between them. The CDR3 extends over 14 amino acids. Written as DNA, the CDR3 is TGCGCCAGCAGCTTGGCCCTAGCCGAAGGAGAAGCTTTCTTT. Its translation is CASSLALAEGEAFF.

This clone was counted only a few times. The J gene is TRBJ2-7, the V gene TRBV27; the match to TRBD1 covers 7 bases. Germline CDR1 is MNHEY and CDR2 is SMNVEV (reference sequence). CDR3 length: 14 residues. The CDR3 loop is CAAAEGASFYEQYF. In DNA form, the CDR3 reads TGTGCAGCCGCAGAGGGGGCCTCCTTCTACGAGCAGTACTTC.

V gene TRBV3-1 (or the pseudogene TRBV3-2) combines with J gene TRBJ2-2, with TRBD2 matching 10 bases. The CDR3 totals 19 residues. Losses at the gene ends were 3 bases for V and 5 bases for J; bases not matched to a gene: 15. Germline V CDR1 and CDR2: LGHDT, YNNKEL (reference sequence). The CDR3 reads CASSHANPLIAGGTGELFF. The CDR3 bases are TGTGCCAGCAGCCATGCTAACCCTCTCATAGCGGGGGGTACCGGGGAGCTGTTTTTT.

This clone occurred a few times. The chain recombines TRBV6-1 with TRBJ1-1; no clear D gene. The CDR3 has 14 residues. V shed 2 bases and J shed 3 bases, with 10 bases lying between them. Germline values: CDR1 MNHNS, CDR2 SASEGT. The CDR3 reads CASSELTLYTEAFF. CDR3 in DNA: TGTGCCAGCAGTGAATTGACTCTGTACACTGAAGCTTTCTTT.

The chain carries TRBV5-4 and TRBJ2-7; D is possibly TRBD1 (6 bases). Deletions cut 4 bases from V and 2 bases from J, with 13 bases between. The germline gives CDR1 SGHNT, CDR2 YYREEE (reference sequence). The CDR3 has 14 amino acids. CDR3 in DNA: TGTGCCAGCAGCATCAGGGGCCTCACCTACGAGCAGTACTTC. As protein: CASSIRGLTYEQYF.

The gene calls are TRBV5-1 and TRBJ1-2; 12 bases are shared with TRBD1. V lost 4 bases, J lost 8 bases, and 18 bases stayed unmatched. This CDR3 is 18 amino acids long. In germline, CDR1 is SGHRS, CDR2 YFSETQ. CDR3: CASSQDPGQGALIRGYTF. DNA of the CDR3: TGCGCCAGCAGCCAAGATCCGGGACAGGGGGCGCTTATTAGGGGCTACACCTTC.

The J gene is TRBJ2-7, the V gene TRBV29-1; D may be TRBD2 (5 bases). V was pared by 4 bases and J by 0 bases, with 7 bases between. The CDR3 sequence is 12 residues long. Germline V lookup: CDR1 SQVTM, CDR2 ANQGSEA. The CDR3 DNA reads TGCAGCGTTGTTGGGAGCTCCTACGAGCAGTACTTC. Translation: CSVVGSSYEQYF.

V and J are TRBV27 and TRBJ1-6; D gene uncertain. V lost 2 bases to trimming and J lost 4 bases, with 9 bases between them. There are 15 residues in the CDR3. Germline CDR1 and CDR2: MNHEY and SMNVEV (reference sequence). This chain's CDR3 is CASSLRRAYNSPLHF. CDR3 DNA: TGTGCCAGCAGTTTACGGCGGGCGTATAATTCACCCCTCCACTTT.

With regard to this clone: At one end the junction does not follow the germline gene, possibly because of a read error. The chain has TRBV18 and TRBJ1-1; no definite D call. This CDR3 is 14 amino acids long. Germline CDR1 KGHSH, CDR2 LQKENI. The CDR3 here is CASSPLDGNAEAFF. CDR3 sequence (DNA): TGTGCCAGCTCACCACTGGACGGGAACGCTGAAGCTTTCTTT.

The chain has TRBV7-8 and TRBJ2-7, with 11 bases that match TRBD2. Per germline, CDR1 SGHVS and CDR2 FQNEAQ. The CDR3 runs to 15 residues. Losses at the gene ends were 3 bases for V and 2 bases for J; bases not matched to a gene: 3. This CDR3 reads CASSFSTSGAYEQYF. In DNA form, the CDR3 reads TGTGCCAGCAGCTTTTCGACTAGCGGGGCCTACGAGCAGTACTTC. The complete variable domain, with remaining parts taken from reference TRBV7-8 and TRBJ2-7, reads GAGVSQSPRYKVAKRGQDVALRCDPISGHVSLFWYQQALGQGPEFLTYFQNEAQLDKSGLPSDRFFAERPEGSVSTLKIQRTQQEDSAVYLCASSFSTSGAYEQYFGPGTRLTVT.

The gene calls are TRBV4-3 and TRBJ1-5; 11 positions agree with TRBD1. The V gene end was trimmed by 3 bases and the J gene end by 6 bases; junction bases not matched to a gene: 4. The CDR3 contains 15 residues. Germline assignment: CDR1 LGHNA and CDR2 YSLEER. CDR3: CASSQWTGGGQPQHF. The CDR3 nucleotides read TGCGCCAGCAGCCAGTGGACAGGGGGCGGTCAGCCCCAGCATTTT.

This sequence joins TRBV6-2 or TRBV6-3 and TRBJ2-5; D gene uncertain. V lost 3 bases to trimming and J lost 1 base, with 9 bases between them. The CDR3 runs 14 residues. Germline assignment: CDR1 MNHEY and CDR2 SVGEGT. The CDR3 is CASSYFSLQETQYF. The CDR3 DNA is TGTGCCAGCAGTTATTTTTCACTCCAAGAGACCCAGTACTTC.

The gene calls are TRBV4-3 and TRBJ2-1; 7 bases match TRBD2. The germline V gene encodes CDR1 LGHNA and CDR2 YSLEER. V trimming: 4 bases; J trimming: 4 bases; junction bases outside the gene matches: 10. The length of the CDR3 is 16 residues. The CDR3 nucleotides read TGCGCCAGCAGCCTATCTGGGGCGGGGGTGTACAATGAGCAGTTCTTC. Protein: CASSLSGAGVYNEQFF.

V usage is TRBV9 and J usage is TRBJ1-1, with a weak D call TRBD1 (5 bases). Germline lookup yields CDR1 SGDLS and CDR2 YYNGEE. The CDR3 sequence is 13 residues long. V was cut by 0 bases and J by 4 bases, with 7 bases left in between. The CDR3 region is CASSVDRSTEAFF. The CDR3 DNA sequence: TGTGCCAGCAGCGTAGACAGGAGCACTGAAGCTTTCTTT.

The chain uses TRBV29-1 and TRBJ2-3; D may be TRBD1 (5 bases). Germline V gives CDR1 SQVTM, CDR2 ANQGSEA. The CDR3 has 16 amino acids. V was trimmed by 8 bases and J by 2 bases, leaving 23 bases between them. The CDR3 DNA reads as TGCAGCCTAATTATAGGGCAGGGAATGTTCACAGATACGCAGTATTTT. It translates to CSLIIGQGMFTDTQYF.

This CDR3 reads CTSAGPGQGNSPLHF. The CDR3 DNA follows: TGCACCAGCGCCGGACCGGGACAGGGGAATTCACCCCTCCACTTT. This chain uses TRBV1 with TRBJ1-6; the table calls TRBD1, which could not be checked here. TRBV1 is tagged as a pseudogene. The CDR3 has 15 amino acids.

This clone was observed a handful of times. The genes are TRBV19 and TRBJ2-7, with 8 bases that match TRBD1. The CDR3 runs to 13 residues. V shed 4 bases, J shed 3 bases, and the junction held 2 bases outside the gene matches. Germline-derived CDR1 and CDR2 are LNHDA and SQIVND (reference sequence). The CDR3 nucleotides are TGTGCCAGTAGTACAGACAGGGGCTACGAGCAGTACTTC. Protein product: CASSTDRGYEQYF.

V gene TRBV5-4 combines with J gene TRBJ1-1, with D unresolved. The V and J ends lost 0 bases and 1 base respectively, with 7 bases between them. The length of the CDR3 is 14 residues. Germline V gives CDR1 SGHNT, CDR2 YYREEE (reference sequence). CDR3 residues: CASSLESENTEAFF. The CDR3 coding sequence is TGTGCCAGCAGCTTGGAGTCAGAGAACACTGAAGCTTTCTTT.